The entry that follows covers one TCR beta chain sequence. The antigen this receptor binds is unknown. Base qualities are not recorded, but no much larger clone differs from it by a single base. The cohort was made up of about 610 healthy bone marrow donors. All cohort members were sampled while nominally healthy, although unrecorded immune exposures were likely present. The donor tested CMV seronegative, placing the donor among the roughly 400 seronegative members of the cohort. Every donor gave a peripheral blood sample, and the peripheral blood mononuclear cells from that sample were used for TCR beta sequencing. Genomic DNA was extracted from the blood cell samples with the Qiagen DNeasy Blood Extraction Kit. The library was made by the immunoSEQ multiplex PCR assay. A mixture of 60 forward primers for TCR Vbeta segments and 13 reverse primers for TCR Jbeta segments was used in the multiplex PCR. A multiplex PCR assay on genomic DNA amplified the CDR3 region of rearranged TCR beta genes. The amplified TCR beta libraries were sequenced on the Illumina HiSeq System as 87-base-pair reads. The published analysis was carried out like this. A later analysis tallied roughly 80 million unique TCR beta chains across the roughly 610 repertoires, and some 10 million of those chains were shared by two or more donors. A nearest-neighbor algorithm error-corrected the raw reads and collapsed the reads into unique sequences, merging closely related sequences to remove PCR and sequencing errors. CDR3 sequences were aligned to IMGT reference sequences to assign V, D and J gene segments. For a sequence to be retained, a match of at least six nucleotides to both a V gene segment and a J gene segment was required. Rearrangements were called productive when the CDR3 lacked stop codons and stayed in frame with V and J; all others were non-productive. Following IMGT convention, CDR3 was defined as the stretch from the second conserved V-encoded cysteine to the conserved J-encoded phenylalanine. Sequences without an unambiguous match to a single V gene segment were excluded from the earlier analysis of 587 of the donors. In an earlier analysis of several hundred of the donors, V segments were called functional above 56.7% productive rearrangements and were called segregating when the between-donor standard deviation exceeded 5%. To diagnose cytomegalovirus status from the catalog of TCR beta chain sequences, a statistical classification framework was built. V and J gene assignment, in a later analysis, came from comparing TCR nucleotide sequences with IMGT/GENE-DB human TR gene sequences. A later analysis assigned CDR3 sequences and most-parsimonious VDJ recombination scenarios with the TCRdist pipeline. In a later analysis, each TCR beta chain was defined by its CDR3 amino acid sequence together with its V-gene family, and reads without a unique V-gene family were excluded. To address suspected cross-contamination and a sequencing artifact, a later analysis removed a few hundred highly shared, low-generation-probability nucleotide sequences. A later analysis calculated a clonal expansion index for each public chain from normalized within-repertoire ranks of inferred template counts. In a later analysis, generation probabilities were computed using a VDJ recombination model fitted to out-of-frame rearrangements, and the results were checked against IGoR. Hypergeometric tests were used in a later analysis to score TCR-TCR, TCR-HLA and TCR-CMV co-occurrence, with a repertoire-size bias correction applied to the TCR pairs. False discovery rates were estimated in a later analysis by permuting HLA or CMV assignments 20 times. In a later analysis, co-occurring TCRs were grouped with DBSCAN, and TCRdist sequence similarity was added when clustering was performed within HLA-allele-positive subsets. Co-occurrence clustering excluded repertoires with fewer than 30,000 or more than 120,000 public chains, plus five with anomalous nucleotide sharing. Sourced from immuneACCESS, this table was stored by TCRdb with only in-frame sequences that have V and J called. A share of the clones is absent; for the studies checked, an unresolved V gene accounts for under half, and the remainder has no known explanation. D and trimming were read from the DNA, whereas the V and J calls and clone size are those reported in that table. For this sample the table gives about 160,000 clones, of which 87% were detected only once. The ten top clones hold 0.65% to 0.9% of the sample.

The source of the sample is a study of cytomegalovirus exposure and HLA in healthy donors (dated by TCRdb to the late 2010s). About the investigation overall: An earlier analysis of 587 of the donors reported 276 Gb of sequence data and 95 million to 130 million unique TCR beta sequences obtained from roughly 180 million T cells. An early release covering just under 650 HLA-typed donors comprised about 300 gigabases of sequencing data and about 90 million unique TCR sequences. Among the roughly 370 genotyped donors, around 81% belonged to the genetic ancestry cluster associated with self-reported Caucasian donors. The study was designed to test whether signatures of past pathogen exposure could be identified by cataloging public T cell receptors. The study profiled the T cell repertoires of under 850 subjects by immunosequencing and related them to cytomegalovirus serostatus. In addition to the first cohort of around 670 subjects, a separate validation cohort of some 120 different subjects was used. High-throughput TCR immunosequencing, statistical association of individual TCRs with disease status, and machine learning were combined to predict cytomegalovirus infection status. A later analysis re-analyzed previously published TCR beta repertoires from 650 to 800 donors and added high-resolution HLA genotyping to study TCR occurrence patterns. Rather than using new phenotypic data, the later analysis identified candidate immune exposures from TCR beta sequences and from how often those sequences occurred across donors. An earlier analysis of roughly 600 of the donors used high-throughput TCR beta sequencing to judge whether each TCR beta V gene segment behaved as functional or pseudogenic. Donor age, sex, ethnicity and CMV serostatus were collected together with the repertoire data. A later genetic analysis took genome-wide SNP genotypes for about three fifths of the 666 donors and used that subset as a discovery cohort. All discovery cohort repertoires had been generated using a single sequencing platform. HLA typing included class I and class II loci at four-digit resolution. The number of donors typed differed by locus, with 629-630 for A, B, C, DRB1 and DQB1, around 560 for DQA1, over 600 for DPA1, and some 440 for DPB1. Roughly five DR-DQ haplotypes were handled as single units for association and clustering, since linkage in the cohort was strong. Across some 400 genotyped donors of the cohort, an average of about 220,000 unique TCR beta nucleotide sequences per donor were sequenced, and approximately 17% of those sequences were non-productive.

The germline ends are 10 bases apart after V is trimmed by 3 bases and J by 11 bases. Measured from the cysteine to the phenylalanine, the CDR3 is 12 residues long. The kept DNA is CDR3 alone, 36 bases in frame from the first base. Based on the germline V gene, the CDR1 and CDR2 sequences are MGHRA and YSYEKL. Beyond this particular receptor, the publication reports: The cohort was sequenced for TCR beta chains only, and without alpha or paired-chain data the features that could be detected were limited. According to a later analysis, TCR association rates differed among HLA loci, with DRB1 alleles showing the most associated TCRs and HLA-C alleles showing the fewest. A later analysis found that HLA-associated TCR beta chains were more clonally expanded and had lower generation probabilities than equally common non-associated chains. Some IMGT-functional V segments, including TRBV6-2 and TRBV6-3, could not be distinguished by the 87-base-pair reads and were therefore excluded. The only immune exposure information available for the cohort was CMV serostatus. In vitro tests confirmed that a few of the cytomegalovirus-associated TCR beta chains recognize cytomegalovirus antigens. Across donors, most TCR sequences were observed very rarely, whereas some public TCRs were present in many individuals. Presence/absence analyses assumed roughly uniform sequencing depth across donors, an assumption that may not hold. Broadly in line with IMGT annotations, most TCR beta V segments showed up in productive rearrangements about 87% or about 30% of the time in an earlier analysis of several hundred of the donors. According to a later genetic analysis, donors in an Asian-associated ancestry cluster had fewer N-insertions in productive TCRs than the approximately 650-donor mean. A group of highly shared sequence variants was considered likely to be a technical artifact of the sequencing pipeline. The classifier was reported to diagnose cytomegalovirus status with high specificity and sensitivity in both the original cohort and the validation cohort. In a later genetic analysis, a missense DCLRE1C variant was associated with V-gene and J-gene trimming of TCR beta chains, and the association was replicated in an independent cohort. Several of the top co-occurrence clusters appeared to be linked to parvovirus B19, influenza, CMV and Epstein-Barr virus, according to a later analysis. Most CMV-associated TCR beta chains appeared to be HLA-restricted in a later analysis, and the HLA associations seemed to be driven largely by CMV exposure. Correlated functional status among segregating V segments might reflect linkage disequilibrium, but an unknown experimental factor could not be ruled out. When HLA alleles, especially DR and DQ, strongly co-occurred, attributing TCR associations to individual alleles was difficult. In a later analysis, around 15,000 TCR beta sequences were associated with specific HLA alleles at a false discovery rate of 0.05. It was suggested by the authors that the approach could potentially be generalized to other disease states and immunological phenotypes. A further reported finding was that TCR beta sequences accurately predicted the HLA-A and HLA-B alleles for most subjects in the first cohort. Fewer than 20 rarely observed V segments, including chromosome 9 orphons, were excluded from the earlier analysis of about 600 of the donors because counts were too low. A total of 164 TCR beta chains were listed by the study as associated with cytomegalovirus. HLA typing was unavailable for some donors at each locus, so association tests used only the typed subset.

The chain couples TRBV4-1 to TRBJ1-4; no D gene call is confident. Sample: PBMCs. This clonotype was sampled from a woman in her thirties in good health and CMV-seronegative. The DNA reads as follows: TGCGCCAGCAGCCATATTCAGGATAAACTGTTTTTT. It translates to CASSHIQDKLFF.